This passage covers 27 T cell receptor beta chains from one sample sequenced in a study of T cells in Graves' hyperthyroidism and ophthalmopathy. The TCR beta CDR3 regions underwent amplification using RNA transcripts as the source. The TCR CDR3 first-round RT-PCR relied on the HTBI primer set. TCRdb re-derived calls from the multiplex PCR reads in MiXCR, one entry per CDR3 protein. Among roughly 170,000 distinct CDR3 sequences listed, about 17% were seen once. What was sequenced was blood. The receptors originated from a woman aged 50 to 60 with Graves' hyperthyroidism.

This clonotype has a count of ten or more. The V call is TRBV11-2, the J call TRBJ1-6, with D unresolved. V was clipped by 1 base and J by 7 bases, with 11 bases between them. The germline CDR1 and CDR2 sequences are SGHAT and FQNNGV. The CDR3 loop spans 15 amino acids. As DNA, the CDR3 is TGTGCCAGCAGCTTAGGAGGCGGTGGCAATTCACCCCTCCACTTT. This encodes CASSLGGGGNSPLHF. Combining the CDR3 with reference TRBV11-2 and TRBJ1-6 gives the whole variable domain EAGVAQSPRYKIIEKRQSVAFWCNPISGHATLYWYQQILGQGPKLLIQFQNNGVVDDSQLPKDRFSAERLKGVDSTLKIQPAKLEDSAVYLCASSLGGGGNSPLHFGNGTRLTVT.

This clonotype occurred many times. The V gene is TRBV5-1, the J gene TRBJ1-2; D is undetermined. The germline V gene encodes CDR1 SGHRS and CDR2 YFSETQ. With 4 bases removed from V and 8 bases from J, the gap between germline ends came to 12 bases. This CDR3 comprises 12 residues. The CDR3: CASSLDAGGYTF. Written as DNA, the CDR3 is TGCGCCAGCAGCCTCGACGCGGGCGGCTACACCTTC.

Details on this clonotype: This may come from a read error, since a much larger clone is one base off. The rearrangement joins TRBV18 to TRBJ1-1; D remains unclear. From germline, CDR1 is KGHSH and CDR2 LQKENI. The V gene lost 1 base and the J gene lost 4 bases, with 10 bases spanning the gap. The CDR3 extends over 14 amino acids. The CDR3 DNA reads TGTGCCAGCTCACCACTCGACACGACCACTGAAGCTTTCTTT. As protein: CASSPLDTTTEAFF. Drawing the rest from reference TRBV18 and TRBJ1-1, the complete variable domain is NAGVMQNPRHLVRRRGQEARLRCSPMKGHSHVYWYRQLPEEGLKFMVYLQKENIIDESGMPKERFSAEFPKEGPSILRIQQVVRGDSAAYFCASSPLDTTTEAFFGQGTRLTVV.

The gene calls are TRBV5-6 and TRBJ1-2; TRBD1 agrees at 7 bases. Trimming removed 4 bases from V and 4 bases from J; junction bases left unmatched: 10. The germline CDR1 and CDR2 sequences are SGHDT and YYEEEE. This CDR3 has 15 residues. CDR3 sequence reads: CASSAGTATLYGYTF. Written as DNA, the CDR3 is TGTGCCAGCAGCGCGGGGACAGCAACTCTCTATGGCTACACCTTC.

This clonotype appeared many times. The chain uses TRBV7-2 and TRBJ2-3, with D possibly TRBD2 on 6 matching bases. V was cut by 5 bases and J by 9 bases, with 15 bases left in between. This CDR3 has 13 residues. The germline V gene encodes CDR1 SGHTA and CDR2 FQGNSA. CDR3 bases: TGTGCCAGCAGCCCGGGACTCCTCAAAACGCAGTATTTT. This codes for CASSPGLLKTQYF.

The genes are TRBV27 and TRBJ2-1; D gene uncertain. The V gene lost 7 bases and the J gene lost 1 base, with 14 bases spanning the gap. Germline CDR1 reads MNHEY; CDR2 reads SMNVEV (reference sequence). CDR3 size: 15 residues. The CDR3 reads CASTSFGVSYNEQFF. CDR3 sequence (DNA): TGTGCCAGCACCTCCTTTGGGGTTTCCTACAATGAGCAGTTCTTC.

This clonotype was picked up many times. The chain couples TRBV7-9 to TRBJ1-5; tentatively, D is TRBD1 (6 bases). V was clipped by 4 bases and J by 7 bases, with 8 bases between them. CDR1 is SEHNR, CDR2 FQNEAQ, per germline (reference sequence). This CDR3 region has 12 residues. The CDR3 DNA reads as TGTGCCAGCAGCTCTGGGGGCCAGCCCCAGCATTTT. It specifies CASSSGGQPQHF.

This clonotype was found a few times. A much larger clone is a single base away; this may be a read error. The CDR3 sequence is CAGTPGDVGGYTF. The CDR3 DNA sequence: TGTGCCGGCACTCCCGGGGATGTGGGTGGCTACACCTTC. This chain links TRBV28 with TRBJ1-2; no firm D call. CDR1 and CDR2 from the germline V gene are MDHEN and SYDVKM. The CDR3 has 13 residues. The V and J ends lost 11 bases and 7 bases respectively, with 20 bases between them.

This clonotype was observed a few times. V usage is TRBV19 and J usage is TRBJ1-4; D might be TRBD1 (5 bases). The V end was cut by 5 bases, the J end by 7 bases, with 20 bases between. Germline values: CDR1 LNHDA, CDR2 SQIVND (reference sequence). The CDR3 is 16 amino acids. The CDR3 DNA follows: TGTGCCAGTAGTGGAAGAGGACATGTGGCCGGTGAAAAACTGTTTTTT. Its translation: CASSGRGHVAGEKLFF.

This clonotype was counted many times. The rearrangement joins TRBV19 to TRBJ1-5; possibly TRBD1 for D (6 bases). Germline CDR1 is LNHDA and CDR2 is SQIVND (reference sequence). CDR3 length equals 15 residues. Deletions cut 7 bases from V and 0 bases from J, with 13 bases between. The CDR3 loop reads CASTPQGYSNQPQHF. The CDR3 DNA reads as TGTGCCAGTACCCCACAGGGTTATAGCAATCAGCCCCAGCATTTT.

The chain links TRBV18 to TRBJ2-5; TRBD1 might be the D (5 bases). V dropped 1 base and J dropped 2 bases, with 17 bases sitting between them. The CDR3 is 17 residues long. The germline gives CDR1 KGHSH, CDR2 LQKENI. CDR3 residues: CASSPQRTGRGQETQYF. In nucleotides, the CDR3 is TGTGCCAGCTCACCACAACGGACGGGTAGGGGACAAGAGACCCAGTACTTC.

CDR3 residues: CASSLGQTPEKLFF. CDR3 DNA sequence: TGTGCCAGCTCACTGGGACAGACTCCAGAAAAACTGTTTTTT. The rearrangement uses TRBV18 and TRBJ1-4; TRBD1 agrees at 7 bases. The V gene end was trimmed by 4 bases and the J gene end by 8 bases; junction bases not matched to a gene: 7. The germline V gene has CDR1 KGHSH and CDR2 LQKENI. The CDR3 loop spans 14 amino acids.

This clonotype was observed at least ten times. The J gene is TRBJ2-1, the V gene TRBV12-3 or TRBV12-4; 16 positions match TRBD2. With V trimmed by 4 bases and J by 0 bases, 3 bases remained unmatched. There are 18 residues in the CDR3. CDR3 protein: CASSSGTSGGASYNEQFF. The CDR3 DNA reads TGTGCCAGCAGTTCTGGGACTAGCGGGGGGGCCTCCTACAATGAGCAGTTCTTC.

This clonotype was seen ten or more times. The gene calls are TRBV27 and TRBJ1-2, with D unresolved. The CDR3 runs to 14 residues. Germline CDR1 MNHEY, CDR2 SMNVEV (reference sequence). V lost 5 bases, J lost 2 bases, and 12 bases lay in between. The CDR3 DNA is TGTGCCAGCAGTACCACCCAGGAAAACTATGGCTACACCTTC. It specifies CASSTTQENYGYTF.

This clonotype was detected ten times or more. Mismatch with germline at one junction end may stem from a read error. This chain joins TRBV7-9 and TRBJ2-2; D remains unclear. The germline CDR1 and CDR2 sequences are SEHNR and FQNEAQ (reference sequence). The CDR3 is 14 amino acids. CDR3 sequence reads: CASSYEMNSGELFF. The CDR3 DNA follows: TGTGCCAGCAGCTACGAGATGAACTCCGGGGAGCTGTTTTTT.

This clonotype was detected only a few times. A much larger clonotype is one base distant, so this may be a read error. This chain joins TRBV12-3 or TRBV12-4 and TRBJ1-2; 9 bases align to TRBD1. V shed 5 bases, J shed 6 bases, and the junction held 10 bases outside the gene matches. CDR3 size: 15 residues. The CDR3 DNA follows: TGTGCCAGCAGTCTCCCGGGACAGGGAAGCCATGGCTACACCTTC. Its translation is CASSLPGQGSHGYTF.

This clonotype has ten or more counts. This chain uses TRBV15 with TRBJ1-3; D is undetermined. This CDR3 spans 14 amino acids. V gave up 0 bases and J gave up 0 bases, with 3 bases separating them. Germline V CDR1 and CDR2: LNHNV, YYDKDF (reference sequence). Here the CDR3 DNA reads TGTGCCACCAGCAGAGATCCCTCTGGAAACACCATATATTTT. Translation: CATSRDPSGNTIYF.

This clonotype appeared many times. The chain employs TRBV9 and TRBJ1-6; D gene unclear. The CDR3 has 17 residues. Looked up from germline, CDR1 is SGDLS and CDR2 is YYNGEE. Trimming removed 4 bases from V and 0 bases from J, with 14 bases in between. CDR3 region: CASSPVRAASYNSPLHF. CDR3 nucleotides: TGTGCCAGCAGCCCCGTTAGGGCAGCCTCCTATAATTCACCCCTCCACTTT. The full variable domain, in which reference TRBV9 and TRBJ1-6 provide the parts outside the CDR3, is DSGVTQTPKHLITATGQRVTLRCSPRSGDLSVYWYQQSLDQGLQFLIQYYNGEERAKGNILERFSAQQFPDLHSELNLSSLELGDSALYFCASSPVRAASYNSPLHFGNGTRLTVT.

This clonotype was seen ten or more times. This chain uses TRBV7-9 with TRBJ1-2; possible D gene TRBD1, 5 bases. The CDR3 spans 18 residues. The V end was cut by 2 bases, the J end by 2 bases, with 21 bases between. Germline V lookup: CDR1 SEHNR, CDR2 FQNEAQ (reference sequence). The CDR3 region is CASSLPTSTGPRNYGYTF. In nucleotides, the CDR3 is TGTGCCAGCAGCTTACCGACCTCAACAGGCCCCAGAAACTATGGCTACACCTTC.

The genes are TRBV28 and TRBJ1-4; TRBD1 aligns across 9 bases. Per the germline V gene, CDR1 is MDHEN and CDR2 is SYDVKM. The CDR3 has 15 residues. Germline trimming cut 4 bases from V and 2 bases from J; bases unmatched to any gene: 2. CDR3: CASSSTGGTNEKLFF. The CDR3 DNA sequence: TGTGCCAGCAGTTCGACAGGGGGGACTAATGAAAAACTGTTTTTT.

This clonotype was observed at least ten times. The rearrangement joins TRBV2 to TRBJ2-5, with D maybe TRBD1 (6 bases). Trimming took 8 bases from V and 3 from J, leaving 19 bases between them. The CDR3 consists of 15 residues. CDR1 SNHLY and CDR2 FYNNEI come from the germline V gene. The CDR3 loop is CASGGQFIGEETQYF. The CDR3 DNA is TGTGCCAGCGGTGGACAGTTTATAGGTGAAGAGACCCAGTACTTC.

This chain links TRBV7-2 with TRBJ1-2; D possibly corresponds to TRBD1 (6 bases). CDR1 is SGHTA and CDR2 is FQGNSA in the germline V gene. The V gene lost 2 bases and the J gene lost 1 base, with 11 bases spanning the gap. The CDR3 consists of 15 residues. CDR3 in amino acids: CASSLTGGHNYGYTF. As DNA, the CDR3 is TGTGCCAGCAGCTTAACCGGGGGGCATAACTATGGCTACACCTTC.

This chain links TRBV15 with TRBJ2-3; no firm D call. This CDR3 is built from 13 residues. CDR1 and CDR2 from the germline V gene are LNHNV and YYDKDF (reference sequence). Trimming cost V 5 bases and J 3 bases, with 9 bases left between them. The CDR3 protein is CATSPGRTDTQYF. The CDR3 DNA reads as TGTGCCACCAGCCCGGGCAGGACAGATACGCAGTATTTT. Full variable domain (outside the CDR3, taken from reference TRBV15 and TRBJ2-3): DAMVIQNPRYQVTQFGKPVTLSCSQTLNHNVMYWYQQKSSQAPKLLFHYYDKDFNNEADTPDNFQSRRPNTSFCFLDIRSPGLGDTAMYLCATSPGRTDTQYFGPGTRLTVL.

J is TRBJ1-1 and V is TRBV4-3; D gene unclear. There are 14 residues in the CDR3. V lost 0 bases to trimming and J lost 6 bases, with 11 bases between them. In germline, CDR1 is LGHNA, CDR2 YSLEER. CDR3 DNA: TGCGCCAGCAGCCAAGAAGGTGAGAAATCTGAAGCTTTCTTT. It encodes CASSQEGEKSEAFF.

This clonotype was detected ten times or more. V is TRBV2 and J is TRBJ1-6; D not resolved. The CDR3 totals 15 residues. V was pared by 1 base and J by 0 bases, with 4 bases between. Germline lookup yields CDR1 SNHLY and CDR2 FYNNEI. CDR3 DNA: TGTGCCAGCAGTGAAGGCCACTCCTATAATTCACCCCTCCACTTT. Protein product: CASSEGHSYNSPLHF. Combining the CDR3 with reference TRBV2 and TRBJ1-6 gives the whole variable domain EPEVTQTPSHQVTQMGQEVILRCVPISNHLYFYWYRQILGQKVEFLVSFYNNEISEKSEIFDDQFSVERPDGSNFTLKIRSTKLEDSAMYFCASSEGHSYNSPLHFGNGTRLTVT.

The chain is built from TRBV20-1 and TRBJ1-1; D is undetermined. Germline V lookup: CDR1 DFQATT, CDR2 SNEGSKA (reference sequence). Trimming stripped 1 base from V and 1 base from J, with 16 bases between. The CDR3 has 16 amino acids. The CDR3 is CSARARHRNRNTEAFF. The CDR3 DNA sequence: TGCAGTGCTAGAGCCAGGCATCGAAATAGGAACACTGAAGCTTTCTTT.

This chain joins TRBV5-1 and TRBJ2-6; TRBD1 aligns across 7 bases. CDR1 is SGHRS and CDR2 is YFSETQ in the germline V gene. The CDR3 has 17 amino acids. The ends lost 0 bases at V and 1 base at J; junction bases unmatched: 4. CDR3 coding DNA: TGCGCCAGCAGCTTGGGACAGGGTGTGTCTGGGGCCAACGTCCTGACTTTC. Translated: CASSLGQGVSGANVLTF.